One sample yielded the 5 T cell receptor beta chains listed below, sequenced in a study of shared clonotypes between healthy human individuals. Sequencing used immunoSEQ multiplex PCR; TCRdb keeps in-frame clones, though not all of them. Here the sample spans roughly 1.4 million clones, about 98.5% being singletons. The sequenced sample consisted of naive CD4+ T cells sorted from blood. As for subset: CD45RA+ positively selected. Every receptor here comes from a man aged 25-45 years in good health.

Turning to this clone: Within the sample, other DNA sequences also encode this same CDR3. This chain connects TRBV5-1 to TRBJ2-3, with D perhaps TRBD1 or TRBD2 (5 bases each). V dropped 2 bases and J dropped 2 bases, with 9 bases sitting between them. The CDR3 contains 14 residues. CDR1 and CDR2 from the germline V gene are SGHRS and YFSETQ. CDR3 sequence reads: CASSFGAVTDTQYF. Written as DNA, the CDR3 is TGCGCCAGCAGCTTCGGGGCGGTCACAGATACGCAGTATTTT. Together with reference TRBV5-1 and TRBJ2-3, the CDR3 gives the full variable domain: KAGVTQTPRYLIKTRGQQVTLSCSPISGHRSVSWYQQTPGQGLQFLFEYFSETQRNKGNFPGRFSGRQFSNSRSEMNVSTLELGDSALYLCASSFGAVTDTQYFGPGTRLTVL.

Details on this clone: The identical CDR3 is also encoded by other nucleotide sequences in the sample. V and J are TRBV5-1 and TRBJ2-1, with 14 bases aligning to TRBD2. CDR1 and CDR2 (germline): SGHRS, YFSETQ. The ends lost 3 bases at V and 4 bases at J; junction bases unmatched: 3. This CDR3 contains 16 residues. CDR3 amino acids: CASSYGLAGGYNEQFF. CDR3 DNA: TGCGCCAGCAGCTATGGACTAGCGGGAGGATACAATGAGCAGTTCTTC.

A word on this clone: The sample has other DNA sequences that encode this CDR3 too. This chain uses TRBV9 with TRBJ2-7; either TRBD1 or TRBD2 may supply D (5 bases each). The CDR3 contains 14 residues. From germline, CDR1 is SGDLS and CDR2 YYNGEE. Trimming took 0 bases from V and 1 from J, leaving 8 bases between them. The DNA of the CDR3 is TGTGCCAGCAGCGTAGGGGGGATATCCTACGAGCAGTACTTC. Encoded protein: CASSVGGISYEQYF.

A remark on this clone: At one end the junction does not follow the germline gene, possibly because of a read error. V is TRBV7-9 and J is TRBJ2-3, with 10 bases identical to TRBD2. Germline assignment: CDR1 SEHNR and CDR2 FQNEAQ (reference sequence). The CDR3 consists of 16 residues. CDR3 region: CASSFPTSGSTDTQYF. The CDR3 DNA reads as TGTGCCAGTAGCTTTCCGACTAGCGGGAGCACAGATACGCAGTATTTT.

DNA of the CDR3: TGTGCCAGCTCACCCCTTATGACTAGCGGGAGCTACGAGCAGTACTTC. Translation: CASSPLMTSGSYEQYF. The V call is TRBV18, the J call TRBJ2-7; TRBD2 agrees at 12 bases. The CDR3 has 16 amino acids. Trimming removed 3 bases from V and 3 bases from J; junction bases left unmatched: 6. The V gene's germline CDR1 is KGHSH and CDR2 LQKENI.